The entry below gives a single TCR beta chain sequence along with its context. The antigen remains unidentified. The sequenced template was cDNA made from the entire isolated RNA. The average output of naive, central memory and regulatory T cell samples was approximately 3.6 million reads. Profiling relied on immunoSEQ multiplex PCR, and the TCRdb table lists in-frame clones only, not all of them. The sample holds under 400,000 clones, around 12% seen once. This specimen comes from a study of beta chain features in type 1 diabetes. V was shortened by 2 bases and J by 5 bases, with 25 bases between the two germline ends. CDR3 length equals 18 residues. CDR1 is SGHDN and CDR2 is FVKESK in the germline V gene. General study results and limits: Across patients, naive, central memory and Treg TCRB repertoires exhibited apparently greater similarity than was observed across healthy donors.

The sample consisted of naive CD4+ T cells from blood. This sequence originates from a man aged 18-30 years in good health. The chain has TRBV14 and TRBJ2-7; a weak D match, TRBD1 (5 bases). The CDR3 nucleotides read TGTGCCAGCAGCCAACTCTTCAAGGCGCAGATCAACAGGCACGAGCAGTACTTC. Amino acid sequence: CASSQLFKAQINRHEQYF. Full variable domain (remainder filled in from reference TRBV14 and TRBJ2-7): EAGVTQFPSHSVIEKGQTVTLRCDPISGHDNLYWYRRVMGKEIKFLLHFVKESKQDESGMPNNRFLAERTGGTYSTLKVQPAELEDSGVYFCASSQLFKAQINRHEQYFGPGTRLTVT.